Here is one T cell receptor (beta chain) with its context. Its cognate antigen has yet to be identified. One base away there is no much larger clone; base qualities are not given. Patients underwent resection in Japan or China between the mid-2010s and the late 2010s. The histologic diagnosis of each case was independently confirmed on H&E slides by two lung cancer pathologists. For nucleic acid extraction, premalignant or tumor cells were enriched by macro-dissection following pathologic assessment. FFPE tissue was used for DNA isolation with the AllPrep DNA/RNA FFPE Kit. The data belong to a study of immune evolution from preneoplasia to lung adenocarcinoma (dated by TCRdb to about 2021). For the wider study: HLA loss of heterozygosity was seen in roughly 7%, 15% and 33% of AIS, MIA and ADC lesions, and in no AAH lesions. The immune data were integrated with whole exome sequencing and methylation data from the same cohort of nodules. Resected precursor lesions (AAH, AIS, MIA) and invasive adenocarcinomas were each compared against paired morphologically normal lung tissue. The study combined immune gene expression, TCR sequencing and multiplex immunofluorescence to profile immune contexture across lung adenocarcinoma precursors and invasive adenocarcinoma. TCR sequencing data were obtained from 55 or so patients. Class I HLA alleles were inferred from exome data with POLYSOLVER, and allele-specific HLA loss was detected with LOHHLA. The sample size depended on which specimens were available, not on a prior power calculation. The study reported that around 100 samples were used for TCR sequencing. The overall cohort comprised 40 to 55 patients with pulmonary nodules who underwent surgical resection.

The research as a whole found: The highest T cell clonality was observed in KRAS-mutant nodules compared with EGFR-mutant or double wild-type lesions. The highest clonality was observed in normal lung, whereas higher T cell density and diversity but lower clonality appeared to be present in later-stage lesions. Because every patient came from Japan and China, how well the results apply to Western populations was uncertain. Normal lung had the highest top T cell clone frequencies, which appeared to decline progressively from AAH through AIS, MIA and invasive adenocarcinoma. The findings reflected association rather than direct causation, and larger cohorts with long-term follow-up and longitudinal biopsies were considered necessary.

The immunoSEQ hsTCRbeta Kit was used to sequence TCR beta CDR3 regions from DNA. The original pipeline was this. TCR sequencing data were analysed with the ImmunoSEQ Analyzer. T cell clonality was defined as 1 minus Pielou's evenness, calculated on productive rearrangements. The inverse Simpson index, applied to productive templates, was used to measure T cell diversity. T cell density was defined as TCR beta template counts normalized to usable DNA, with usable DNA estimated by amplifying and sequencing housekeeping genes. TCR metrics were compared across histologic stages using two-sided Kruskal-Wallis tests. TCRdb holds this immuneACCESS table with in-frame rearrangements only. Some clones are missing; in checked studies, unresolved V genes explain under half, and the rest has no known cause. V, J and clone size are taken as reported in that table, and D and trimming were inferred from the DNA itself. For this sample there are about 26,000 clones; just under 75% appear just once. The ten largest clones add up to roughly 6% of the sample.

V loses 4 bases, J loses 0 bases, and the germline ends lie 13 bases apart. The CDR3 numbers 14 residues from cysteine through phenylalanine. Only CDR3 DNA is held: 42 bases, read in frame from base 1. Taken from the germline V gene, the CDR1 and CDR2 loops are SQVTM and ANQGSEA. The origin of this receptor is a person between 60 and 70 years old with invasive lung adenocarcinoma. Some clones in this sample may be carry-over from other donors' samples. The chain is assembled from TRBV29-1 and TRBJ2-7, and the D gene may be TRBD2, 6 bases matching. What was sequenced was FFPE invasive lung adenocarcinoma tissue. Read against the paper, the sample's cell subset or site label means: frankly invasive lung adenocarcinoma (ADC). For the CDR3, the sequence is CSVAGGKSSYEQYF. At the DNA level, the sequence is TGCAGCGTTGCTGGAGGGAAGAGCTCCTACGAGCAGTACTTC.